A single sample gave rise to the 14 T cell receptor beta chains below, sequenced in a study of T cell responses to AZD1222 COVID-19 vaccine. Assay: immunoSEQ multiplex PCR; the TCRdb copy retains only in-frame clones and omits some. The sample lists about 120,000 clones; around 89% were seen once. The sample was peripheral blood, taken on day 0 of AZD1222 vaccination. The source of these receptors is an adult in good health.

This chain uses TRBV3-1 (or the pseudogene TRBV3-2) with TRBJ2-5; 7 nucleotides agree with TRBD2. Trimming at V came to 3 bases and at J to 5 bases, leaving 9 bases not matched to a gene. Germline V gene sequence: CDR1 LGHDT, CDR2 YNNKEL (reference sequence). The CDR3 runs to 15 residues. CDR3 bases: TGTGCCAGCAGCCAGAGAGGCAGTAGCGGGGAGACCCAGTACTTC. It is translated as CASSQRGSSGETQYF.

V and J are TRBV28 and TRBJ2-5, with 8 bases lining up with TRBD2. The CDR3 runs 15 residues. J gave up 1 base and V 5 bases, and 6 bases lay outside the gene matches. Germline values: CDR1 MDHEN, CDR2 SYDVKM. The CDR3 sequence is CASSRKRGLQETQYF. Here the CDR3 DNA reads TGTGCCAGCAGTCGAAAGCGGGGGCTCCAAGAGACCCAGTACTTC.

This clone has a single count. The V gene is TRBV30, the J gene TRBJ1-5; tentatively, D is TRBD1 (5 bases). Germline V lookup: CDR1 GTSNPN, CDR2 SVGIG (reference sequence). Trimming removed 0 bases at V and 9 bases at J, with 18 bases between. The CDR3 has 15 residues. Here the CDR3 reads CAWSVPGATPRPQHF. CDR3 in DNA: TGTGCCTGGAGTGTACCTGGGGCCACCCCTCGGCCCCAGCATTTT.

The chain carries TRBV10-3 and TRBJ1-5; perhaps TRBD1 as D (5 bases). The CDR3 has 16 amino acids. V was trimmed by 0 bases and J by 10 bases, leaving 19 bases between them. Germline lookup yields CDR1 ENHRY and CDR2 SYGVKD. This CDR3 reads CAISESHSPAGRPQHF. CDR3 DNA: TGTGCCATCAGTGAGTCCCACTCACCAGCGGGACGACCCCAGCATTTT.

The chain has TRBV29-1 and TRBJ2-7; TRBD1 is a possible D gene (6 bases). CDR1 and CDR2 (germline): SQVTM, ANQGSEA. CDR3 length: 13 residues. V was shortened by 1 base and J by 3 bases, with 10 bases between the two germline ends. In DNA, the CDR3 is TGCAGCGTTGAAGGGGGGCAGATCTACGAGCAGTACTTC. It is translated as CSVEGGQIYEQYF.

The V gene is TRBV19, the J gene TRBJ1-2, with a weak D call TRBD1 (5 bases). V lost 5 bases to trimming and J lost 3 bases, with 10 bases between them. This CDR3 contains 13 residues. The germline gives CDR1 LNHDA, CDR2 SQIVND (reference sequence). The DNA for the CDR3 is TGTGCCAGTAGTTTTGGGACCGACTATGGCTACACCTTC. It yields the protein CASSFGTDYGYTF.

The chain uses TRBV2 and TRBJ1-6; maybe TRBD1 (5 bases). The germline CDR1 and CDR2 sequences are SNHLY and FYNNEI. CDR3 length: 16 amino acids. V was clipped by 4 bases and J by 0 bases, with 10 bases between them. CDR3 in DNA: TGTGCCAGCAGTGTGATAGGGGCCTCCTATAATTCACCCCTCCACTTT. It encodes CASSVIGASYNSPLHF. The full variable domain, its missing parts supplied by reference TRBV2 and TRBJ1-6, is EPEVTQTPSHQVTQMGQEVILRCVPISNHLYFYWYRQILGQKVEFLVSFYNNEISEKSEIFDDQFSVERPDGSNFTLKIRSTKLEDSAMYFCASSVIGASYNSPLHFGNGTRLTVT.

The gene calls are TRBV6-5 and TRBJ1-2; D may be TRBD1 (5 bases). The V gene's germline CDR1 is MNHEY and CDR2 SVGAGI. There are 15 residues in the CDR3. Trimming pared 2 bases from V and 4 bases from J, leaving 14 bases between. CDR3 protein: CASSYGASSPYGYTF. CDR3 nucleotide sequence: TGTGCCAGCAGTTACGGGGCAAGCTCCCCCTATGGCTACACCTTC.

This clone was detected once. The chain carries TRBV7-3 and TRBJ2-1, with D perhaps matching TRBD1 or TRBD2 (6 bases each). CDR3 length equals 22 residues. Per the germline V gene, CDR1 is SGHTA and CDR2 is FQGTGA. V was clipped by 5 bases and J by 0 bases, with 32 bases between them. The DNA of the CDR3 is TGTGCCAGCAGCGCTACCCTAACACTAGCCGCAGGGGCCACTAACTCCTACAATGAGCAGTTCTTC. It is translated as CASSATLTLAAGATNSYNEQFF.

The rearrangement links TRBV5-8 to TRBJ2-3, with 7 bases aligning to TRBD1. V was clipped by 4 bases and J by 1 base; unmatched bases: 3. The CDR3 extends over 14 amino acids. Looked up from germline, CDR1 is SGHTS and CDR2 is YDEGEE. The CDR3 loop reads CASSPDRGTDTQYF. The DNA for the CDR3 is TGTGCCAGCAGCCCTGACAGGGGCACAGATACGCAGTATTTT.

The V gene is TRBV6-4, the J gene TRBJ2-1; the D is unclear. The germline gives CDR1 MRHNA, CDR2 SNTAGT. V gave up 4 bases and J gave up 6 bases, with 13 bases separating them. The CDR3 length is 14 residues. In DNA form, the CDR3 reads TGTGCCAGCAGTGCGGAAGCATGGGTCAATGAGCAGTTCTTC. Amino acid sequence: CASSAEAWVNEQFF.

This chain joins TRBV7-9 and TRBJ1-4; D may be TRBD1 (5 bases). V lost 11 bases and J 8 bases, leaving 12 bases between the germline ends. Germline CDR1 reads SEHNR; CDR2 reads FQNEAQ (reference sequence). The CDR3 loop spans 11 amino acids. The CDR3 spells CAAGGGEKLFF. The CDR3 DNA follows: TGTGCCGCCGGGGGAGGGGAAAAACTGTTTTTT.

CDR3 DNA: TGTGCCAGCAGCCTACAGGTAGGGGGCACAGATACGCAGTATTTT. Translating gives CASSLQVGGTDTQYF. The gene calls are TRBV7-2 and TRBJ2-3, with a possible D match to TRBD1 (5 bases). Germline V lookup: CDR1 SGHTA, CDR2 FQGNSA. CDR3 length: 15 amino acids. V gave up 5 bases and J gave up 1 base, with 13 bases separating them.

The rearrangement joins TRBV28 to TRBJ1-1; 11 bases align to TRBD1. Per the germline V gene, CDR1 is MDHEN and CDR2 is SYDVKM. The CDR3 has 15 amino acids. After removal of 3 bases from V and 8 bases from J, the junction contained 8 bases not matched to a gene. CDR3 loop: CASSFSDRGLKEAFF. In DNA form, the CDR3 reads TGTGCCAGCAGTTTCTCGGACAGGGGGCTAAAGGAAGCTTTCTTT. The whole variable domain, remainder taken from reference TRBV28 and TRBJ1-1, is DVKVTQSSRYLVKRTGEKVFLECVQDMDHENMFWYRQDPGLGLRLIYFSYDVKMKEKGDIPEGYSVSREKKERFSLILESASTNQTSMYLCASSFSDRGLKEAFFGQGTRLTVV.